A single sample gave rise to the 8 T cell receptor beta chains below, sequenced in a study of CD8 T cells in ankylosing spondylitis. TCRdb passed the 5' RACE reads through MiXCR, listing each CDR3 protein once. The sample lists 250,000 to 350,000 distinct CDR3 sequences, around 21% occurring once. Sequencing input: blood, either unsorted or a sorted T cell fraction (not recorded which). These TCRs come from a female donor with ankylosing spondylitis or in good health (not recorded which).

J is TRBJ2-2 and V is TRBV20-1; 7 nucleotides line up with TRBD2. CDR1 DFQATT and CDR2 SNEGSKA come from the germline V gene (reference sequence). The ends lost 0 bases at V and 3 bases at J; junction bases unmatched: 10. This CDR3 contains 17 residues. The CDR3 region has the DNA TGCAGTGCTAGAGATGGGGGGGAGGACGTTTACACCGGGGAGCTGTTTTTT. Protein sequence: CSARDGGEDVYTGELFF.

This clonotype was seen a few times. This chain joins TRBV11-2 and TRBJ2-5; 16 bases line up with TRBD2. Germline V gene data show CDR1 as SGHAT and CDR2 as FQNNGV. V lost 5 bases and J lost 2; bases outside the gene matches: 5. The CDR3 extends over 17 amino acids. CDR3 protein: CASSPQGLAGGQETQYF. In nucleotides, the CDR3 is TGTGCCAGCAGCCCCCAGGGACTAGCGGGAGGGCAAGAGACCCAGTACTTC.

This clonotype was detected a few times. CDR3 nucleotides: TGTGCCAGCAGTGAAGACGGGACGATCATAATTAAAGGTGGCTACACCTTC. Its protein product is CASSEDGTIIIKGGYTF. This rearrangement joins TRBV2 to TRBJ1-2, with a weak D call TRBD1 (5 bases). This CDR3 has 17 residues. The V and J ends lost 1 base and 7 bases respectively, with 22 bases between them. Germline loops: CDR1 SNHLY, CDR2 FYNNEI.

The V call is TRBV9, the J call TRBJ1-1; D is unclear. The germline V and J ends were trimmed by 0 bases and 6 bases, with 9 bases remaining between them. This CDR3 region has 13 residues. CDR1 is SGDLS, CDR2 YYNGEE, per germline. CDR3 sequence: CASSVAGSSEAFF. The CDR3 nucleotides are TGTGCCAGCAGCGTAGCTGGGAGTTCTGAAGCTTTCTTT.

The sample holds a few counts of this clonotype. The V gene is TRBV6-1, the J gene TRBJ1-1, with D unresolved. CDR3 length equals 13 residues. Germline assignment: CDR1 MNHNS and CDR2 SASEGT. Trimming cost V 2 bases and J 2 bases, with 6 bases left between them. CDR3 nucleotides: TGTGCCAGCAGTGAACAGACTAACACTGAAGCTTTCTTT. The encoded protein is CASSEQTNTEAFF.

J is TRBJ2-7 and V is TRBV28; D is tentatively TRBD1 or TRBD2 (5 bases each). The CDR3 is 16 residues long. CDR1 MDHEN and CDR2 SYDVKM come from the germline V gene. V lost 6 bases and J 1 base, leaving 19 bases between the germline ends. The CDR3 region has the DNA TGTGCCAGCAGCGGGAAGGGGCCCTGGCGTTCCTACGAGCAGTACTTC. The encoded protein is CASSGKGPWRSYEQYF.

The V gene is TRBV2, the J gene TRBJ2-1; tentatively, D is TRBD2 (5 bases). This CDR3 region has 13 residues. The ends were cut back, 4 bases at V and 5 bases at J, with 9 bases in the middle. CDR1 SNHLY and CDR2 FYNNEI come from the germline V gene. In nucleotides, the CDR3 is TGTGCCAGCAGTGCGGGGTTCGACAATGAGCAGTTCTTC. Residues: CASSAGFDNEQFF.

This clonotype was picked up a small number of times. This chain uses TRBV5-4 with TRBJ2-7; D call uncertain. V was pared by 2 bases and J by 5 bases, with 11 bases between. The CDR3 extends over 13 amino acids. The germline gives CDR1 SGHNT, CDR2 YYREEE (reference sequence). CDR3 nucleotide sequence: TGTGCCAGCAGCTTTATGGGCCCGGACGAGCAGTACTTC. The encoded protein is CASSFMGPDEQYF.